Shown below are 32 T cell receptor beta chains from a single sample sequenced in a study of monozygotic twins with cystic fibrosis. The method was immunoSEQ multiplex PCR; TCRdb's version includes in-frame clones alone and lacks a portion of them. The table has about 10,000 clones, over 99% seen once; the top ten hold roughly 0.45%. The sequenced sample was blood. All receptors derive from a man aged 18 to 30 with cystic fibrosis.

J is TRBJ1-3 and V is TRBV4-1; no firm D call. This CDR3 is built from 16 residues. Germline loops: CDR1 MGHRA, CDR2 YSYEKL. Trimming stripped 2 bases from V and 1 base from J, with 12 bases between. CDR3 DNA sequence: TGCGCCAGCAGCCAACCCACAGAAGGGTCTGGAAACACCATATATTTT. Translation: CASSQPTEGSGNTIYF.

This clone appeared a single time. The V gene is TRBV29-1, the J gene TRBJ2-1; TRBD1 or TRBD2 may be the D gene (5 bases each). The CDR3 is 12 residues long. In germline, CDR1 is SQVTM, CDR2 ANQGSEA. V was cut by 6 bases and J by 5 bases, with 11 bases left in between. CDR3 amino acids: CSVGDVDNEQFF. The CDR3 DNA reads as TGCAGCGTGGGGGACGTCGACAATGAGCAGTTCTTC.

The genes are TRBV4-1 and TRBJ2-7, with 12 bases lining up with TRBD2. In germline, CDR1 is MGHRA, CDR2 YSYEKL. The length of the CDR3 is 17 residues. V shed 1 base, J shed 4 bases, and the junction held 8 bases outside the gene matches. The CDR3 DNA reads TGCGCCAGCAGCCAAGGCCTTCTAGCGGGGGGGAAATACGAGCAGTACTTC. Amino acid sequence: CASSQGLLAGGKYEQYF.

This chain connects TRBV18 to TRBJ1-6; 7 bases are shared with TRBD1. The CDR3 extends over 15 amino acids. The junction had 8 bases not matched to a gene; V was cut back by 1 base and J by 11 bases. The germline gives CDR1 KGHSH, CDR2 LQKENI. CDR3 DNA sequence: TGTGCCAGCTCACCACTTGAGACAGGGTATGCACCCCTCCACTTT. Its protein product is CASSPLETGYAPLHF.

This clone is a singleton in its sample. Written as DNA, the CDR3 is TGTGCCAGAAGCCGGACAGTCTATAACTATGGCTACACCTTC. This sequence encodes CARSRTVYNYGYTF. The gene calls are TRBV5-3 and TRBJ1-2, with a tentative D call TRBD1 (6 bases). TRBV5-3 is given ORF status, its function remaining uncertain. Trimming took off 4 bases at V and 1 base at J, with 11 bases between the two ends. The CDR3 contains 14 residues.

The chain is built from TRBV7-9 and TRBJ1-2, with D possibly matching TRBD1 (5 bases). The CDR3 is 14 residues long. The germline CDR1 and CDR2 sequences are SEHNR and FQNEAQ (reference sequence). Deletions cut 4 bases from V and 4 bases from J, with 13 bases between. The CDR3 sequence: CASSYAGDSYGYTF. The CDR3 DNA follows: TGTGCCAGCAGCTACGCGGGCGACAGCTATGGCTACACCTTC.

The chain links TRBV7-4 to TRBJ1-5; D not certain. The germline CDR1 and CDR2 sequences are SGHVT and SQSDAQ. Trimming removed 5 bases from V and 0 bases from J, with 14 bases in between. This CDR3 has 16 residues. CDR3 residues: CASSPAVGYSNQPQHF. The CDR3 bases are TGTGCCAGCAGCCCAGCGGTAGGTTATAGCAATCAGCCCCAGCATTTT.

V and J are TRBV27 and TRBJ1-6; a weak D match, TRBD1 (6 bases). The ends were cut back, 6 bases at V and 9 bases at J, with 24 bases in the middle. The CDR3 totals 17 residues. In germline, CDR1 is MNHEY, CDR2 SMNVEV (reference sequence). The CDR3, as DNA: TGTGCCAGCAGACAAACAGGGATTGGGCATCTAACTTCACCCCTCCACTTT. Its protein product is CASRQTGIGHLTSPLHF.

The chain recombines TRBV30 with TRBJ2-5; possible D gene TRBD1, 5 bases. The J call may not be correct, given that the DNA end is closer to TRBJ2-7. Germline lookup yields CDR1 GTSNPN and CDR2 SVGIG (reference sequence). The CDR3 sequence is 12 residues long. The CDR3 DNA reads TGTGCCTGGAATAAGGGGTCCTACGAGCAGTACTTC. Its translation: CAWNKGSYEQYF.

The chain joins TRBV11-2 to TRBJ1-6; tentative D call: TRBD1 (6 bases). The CDR3 spans 13 residues. Trimming left V 5 bases short and J 14 bases short, with 16 bases between. The germline CDR1 and CDR2 sequences are SGHAT and FQNNGV. The CDR3 DNA sequence: TGTGCCAGCAGCACCGGGGGGCCTGGGGCCCTCCACTTT. Translated, it gives CASSTGGPGALHF.

The chain links TRBV2 to TRBJ1-2; 8 bases align to TRBD1. V was pared by 6 bases and J by 3 bases, with 6 bases of the junction left unmatched. The CDR3 contains 14 residues. CDR1 is SNHLY, CDR2 FYNNEI, per germline. In DNA form, the CDR3 reads TGTGCCAGCAGCGCAGACAGGGGAGACTATGGCTACACCTTC. Protein product: CASSADRGDYGYTF. Filled out from reference TRBV2 and TRBJ1-2, the complete variable domain reads EPEVTQTPSHQVTQMGQEVILRCVPISNHLYFYWYRQILGQKVEFLVSFYNNEISEKSEIFDDQFSVERPDGSNFTLKIRSTKLEDSAMYFCASSADRGDYGYTFGSGTRLTVV.

The V gene is TRBV4-1, the J gene TRBJ2-2; TRBD2 agrees at 10 bases. V lost 5 bases and J lost 2; bases outside the gene matches: 14. Germline values: CDR1 MGHRA, CDR2 YSYEKL. CDR3 length: 19 amino acids. In DNA form, the CDR3 reads TGCGCCAGCAGCGGACCAAAGCAGCGGGAGGGGCTAAACACCGGGGAGCTGTTTTTT. Its translation is CASSGPKQREGLNTGELFF.

The gene calls are TRBV7-6 and TRBJ2-3, with TRBD2 as a possible D gene (6 bases). V was pared by 0 bases and J by 3 bases, with 10 bases between. CDR3 size: 15 residues. Germline V CDR1 and CDR2: SGHVS, FNYEAQ. The CDR3 region is CASSLADGGTDTQYF. The DNA of the CDR3 is TGTGCCAGCAGCTTAGCTGATGGGGGGACAGATACGCAGTATTTT.

The CDR3 loop is CASSPGDRGRGIYGYTF. The CDR3 DNA reads TGTGCCAGCAGCCCCGGGGACAGGGGGCGGGGTATCTATGGCTACACCTTC. V and J are TRBV5-5 and TRBJ1-2; 12 nucleotides line up with TRBD1. V was pared by 4 bases and J by 4 bases, with 11 bases of the junction left unmatched. The CDR3 covers 17 residues. Per the germline V gene, CDR1 is SGHKS and CDR2 is YYEKEE (reference sequence). Full variable domain (remainder filled in from reference TRBV5-5 and TRBJ1-2): DAGVTQSPTHLIKTRGQQVTLRCSPISGHKSVSWYQQVLGQGPQFIFQYYEKEERGRGNFPDRFSARQFPNYSSELNVNALLLGDSALYLCASSPGDRGRGIYGYTFGSGTRLTVV.

The CDR3 DNA follows: TGTGCCAGCAGTGATGGGGCCTGGGATGGCTACACCTTC. It encodes CASSDGAWDGYTF. This chain uses TRBV25-1 with TRBJ1-2, with D tentatively TRBD1 (5 bases). The CDR3 sequence is 13 residues long. Germline V gives CDR1 MGHDK, CDR2 SYGVNS. Trimming removed 3 bases from V and 6 bases from J, with 11 bases in between.

The chain joins TRBV15 to TRBJ1-1; 8 bases fit TRBD1. Trimming removed 0 bases from V and 6 bases from J; junction bases left unmatched: 9. Per the germline V gene, CDR1 is LNHNV and CDR2 is YYDKDF (reference sequence). The CDR3 consists of 16 residues. CDR3 coding DNA: TGTGCCACCAGCAGAGAACCCAGGGGACAGGCCTCTGAAGCTTTCTTT. It yields the protein CATSREPRGQASEAFF.

The chain is built from TRBV19 and TRBJ1-4; D is possibly TRBD1 (5 bases). Germline V CDR1 and CDR2: LNHDA, SQIVND (reference sequence). The V and J ends lost 3 bases and 5 bases respectively, with 10 bases between them. The CDR3 is 14 amino acids. CDR3 residues: CASSIQGTNEKLFF. The CDR3 DNA reads as TGTGCCAGTAGTATCCAGGGTACGAATGAAAAACTGTTTTTT.

The genes are TRBV9 and TRBJ2-7, with a possible D match to TRBD1 (5 bases). The CDR3 spans 14 residues. V lost 4 bases and J lost 3, with 14 bases in between. The germline gives CDR1 SGDLS, CDR2 YYNGEE. CDR3 protein: CASSPRQNFYEQYF. CDR3 bases: TGTGCCAGCAGCCCTCGACAGAACTTCTACGAGCAGTACTTC.

This clone appeared a single time. The chain links TRBV2 to TRBJ2-2; D gene ambiguous. The CDR3 length is 15 residues. CDR1 and CDR2 from the germline V gene are SNHLY and FYNNEI. Deletions cut 7 bases from V and 0 bases from J, with 12 bases between. The CDR3 protein is CASIPDGANTGELFF. The CDR3 nucleotides are TGTGCCAGCATCCCCGACGGTGCGAACACCGGGGAGCTGTTTTTT.

J is TRBJ1-5 and V is TRBV7-2; D remains unclear. Trimming stripped 2 bases from V and 6 bases from J, with 11 bases between. Looked up from germline, CDR1 is SGHTA and CDR2 is FQGNSA. This CDR3 region has 14 residues. The CDR3 bases are TGTGCCAGCAGCTTATCAGAATACGGTCAGCCCCAGCATTTT. Translation: CASSLSEYGQPQHF. Based on the CDR3 plus reference TRBV7-2 and TRBJ1-5, the full variable domain is GAGVSQSPSNKVTEKGKDVELRCDPISGHTALYWYRQSLGQGLEFLIYFQGNSAPDKSGLPSDRFSAERTGGSVSTLTIQRTQQEDSAVYLCASSLSEYGQPQHFGDGTRLSIL.

The chain couples TRBV19 to TRBJ1-1, with a possible D match to TRBD1 (5 bases). This CDR3 comprises 13 residues. V gave up 5 bases and J gave up 2 bases, with 9 bases separating them. The germline gives CDR1 LNHDA, CDR2 SQIVND (reference sequence). In DNA, the CDR3 is TGTGCCAGTAGTTCAGGGAGAAACACTGAAGCTTTCTTT. Its translation: CASSSGRNTEAFF. The whole variable domain, filled in from reference TRBV19 and TRBJ1-1, reads DGGITQSPKYLFRKEGQNVTLSCEQNLNHDAMYWYRQDPGQGLRLIYYSQIVNDFQKGDIAEGYSVSREKKESFPLTVTSAQKNPTAFYLCASSSGRNTEAFFGQGTRLTVV.

CDR3 nucleotide sequence: TGTGCCAGCTCAGCAGAACAGGGCTCCTATAATTCACCCCTCCACTTT. Translated: CASSAEQGSYNSPLHF. The chain combines TRBV18 with TRBJ1-6; possibly TRBD1 for D (6 bases). Looked up from germline, CDR1 is KGHSH and CDR2 is LQKENI. The CDR3 is made up of 16 amino acids. Trimming pared 5 bases from V and 0 bases from J, leaving 11 bases between.

This chain links TRBV18 with TRBJ2-7, with a weak D call TRBD1 (6 bases). The germline V gene has CDR1 KGHSH and CDR2 LQKENI. The CDR3 has 16 residues. V was pared by 2 bases and J by 5 bases, with 19 bases between. The CDR3 DNA reads TGTGCCAGCTCACCAAAGACAGGCCTCGGATTCCACGAGCAGTACTTC. Protein: CASSPKTGLGFHEQYF.

The genes are TRBV5-5 and TRBJ2-2, with TRBD2 matching over 7 bases. The J segment lost 0 bases and the V segment lost 3 bases, leaving 2 bases of the junction unmatched. There are 15 residues in the CDR3. CDR1 is SGHKS and CDR2 is YYEKEE in the germline V gene (reference sequence). The DNA for the CDR3 is TGTGCCAGCAGCTGGGACTACTCGAACACCGGGGAGCTGTTTTTT. Amino acids: CASSWDYSNTGELFF.

This chain connects TRBV7-2 to TRBJ1-4; the D is unclear. The CDR3 sequence is 15 residues long. In germline, CDR1 is SGHTA, CDR2 FQGNSA. The germline V and J ends were trimmed by 0 bases and 8 bases, with 13 bases remaining between them. Here the CDR3 reads CASSLAISPEEKLFF. CDR3 nucleotides: TGTGCCAGCAGCTTAGCGATCTCACCAGAGGAAAAACTGTTTTTT. The full variable domain, with the rest looked up from reference TRBV7-2 and TRBJ1-4, is GAGVSQSPSNKVTEKGKDVELRCDPISGHTALYWYRQSLGQGLEFLIYFQGNSAPDKSGLPSDRFSAERTGGSVSTLTIQRTQQEDSAVYLCASSLAISPEEKLFFGSGTQLSVL.

The chain has TRBV5-6 and TRBJ2-5, with 9 bases matching TRBD2. The CDR3 length is 15 residues. Germline CDR1 is SGHDT and CDR2 is YYEEEE. V lost 4 bases to trimming and J lost 4 bases; unmatched junction nucleotides: 8. In DNA form, the CDR3 reads TGTGCCAGCAGCGATAGCGGGGGACCAGGAGAGACCCAGTACTTC. The encoded protein is CASSDSGGPGETQYF.

The table lists this clone with a count of one. The V and J genes are TRBV4-2 and TRBJ1-3, with D tentatively TRBD1 (5 bases). V was trimmed by 0 bases and J by 0 bases, leaving 15 bases between them. Looked up from germline, CDR1 is LGHNA and CDR2 is YNFKEQ. CDR3 length: 18 residues. The CDR3 protein is CASSQDPLTGNSGNTIYF. In DNA form, the CDR3 reads TGTGCCAGCAGCCAAGATCCCCTTACAGGAAACTCTGGAAACACCATATATTTT.

J is TRBJ2-7 and V is TRBV5-1; 7 nucleotides align to TRBD2. This CDR3 comprises 14 residues. The V and J ends lost 7 bases and 4 bases, in that order; junction bases with no gene match: 11. Per the germline V gene, CDR1 is SGHRS and CDR2 is YFSETQ. CDR3 in DNA: TGCGCCAGCCGCGATGTGGTGGGAGGGTACGAGCAGTACTTC. Encoded protein: CASRDVVGGYEQYF. Based on the CDR3 plus reference TRBV5-1 and TRBJ2-7, the full variable domain is KAGVTQTPRYLIKTRGQQVTLSCSPISGHRSVSWYQQTPGQGLQFLFEYFSETQRNKGNFPGRFSGRQFSNSRSEMNVSTLELGDSALYLCASRDVVGGYEQYFGPGTRLTVT.

This sequence joins TRBV25-1 and TRBJ1-2; tentatively, D is TRBD1 (5 bases). The CDR3 contains 14 residues. Germline CDR1 is MGHDK and CDR2 is SYGVNS. V was trimmed by 0 bases and J by 8 bases, leaving 13 bases between them. CDR3 in DNA: TGTGCCAGCAGTGAATATGTAGGGGCTGGGGGCTACACCTTC. Its protein product is CASSEYVGAGGYTF.

This clone was observed a single time. J is TRBJ2-2 and V is TRBV4-2; 7 bases agree with TRBD1. This CDR3 spans 15 amino acids. CDR1 and CDR2 from the germline V gene are LGHNA and YNFKEQ. J lost 3 bases, V lost 0 bases, and 1 base had no gene match. The CDR3 spells CASSQDGTDTGELFF. The CDR3 DNA is TGTGCCAGCAGCCAAGATGGGACAGACACCGGGGAGCTGTTTTTT.

This chain joins TRBV5-1 and TRBJ2-3; D gene uncertain. Germline V gene sequence: CDR1 SGHRS, CDR2 YFSETQ. This CDR3 is built from 13 residues. Trimming left V 3 bases short and J 4 bases short, with 9 bases between. This CDR3 is CASSSTYPDTQYF. As DNA, the CDR3 is TGCGCCAGCAGCTCAACTTACCCAGATACGCAGTATTTT.

This chain uses TRBV4-1 with TRBJ2-1, with a tentative D call TRBD1 (5 bases). This CDR3 comprises 15 residues. Germline V gene data show CDR1 as MGHRA and CDR2 as YSYEKL. Deletions cut 1 base from V and 2 bases from J, with 9 bases between. In DNA form, the CDR3 reads TGCGCCAGCAGCCAAGTTCCGGACACCTACAATGAGCAGTTCTTC. Translation: CASSQVPDTYNEQFF.